The sequence of this T cell receptor (beta chain) was determined in a study of OX40 agonist ivuxolimab in advanced cancers. Whole-study results and caveats: Researchers report that CD8+ T cells had, on average, more expanded clones than CD4+.

A few counts support this clone. Its antigen is currently unknown. Clones were read by immunoSEQ multiplex PCR, and TCRdb kept only the in-frame ones, dropping some. The table lists roughly 80,000 clones, 80% to 90% of them singletons. This TCR was recovered from an adult with an advanced solid tumor such as melanoma, head and neck, liver or kidney cancer. The sample in question was CD4+ or CD8+ T cells sorted from blood, obtained in a trial of the OX40 agonist ivuxolimab.

CDR3 loop: CASSFVENQPQHF. CDR3 sequence (DNA): TGTGCCAGCAGTTTCGTCGAGAATCAGCCCCAGCATTTT. The V gene is TRBV27, the J gene TRBJ1-5; D is unresolved. The CDR3 spans 13 residues. In germline, CDR1 is MNHEY, CDR2 SMNVEV (reference sequence). The V end lost 3 bases, the J end lost 4 bases, and 7 bases lay between the germline ends.